This T cell receptor (beta chain) was sequenced during a study of cytomegalovirus exposure and HLA in healthy donors. Germline CDR1 and CDR2: MNHNS and SASEGT. The CDR3 consists of 15 residues. Comments on this clone: One end of the junction varies from germline; a read error may be responsible. Distinct nucleotide sequences in the sample also encode this CDR3.

PCR employed 60 Vbeta and 13 Jbeta primers. The protocol was immunoSEQ multiplex PCR, while the TCRdb copy is restricted to in-frame clones and leaves out a portion. The sample table sets out some 60,000 clones. Sequenced: PBMCs. The chain combines TRBV6-1 with TRBJ1-6; TRBD1 matches 10 bases. The TCR sequence derives from a man in his thirties or forties in good health and CMV-seropositive. CDR3 nucleotide sequence: TGTGCCAGCAGTGATTCAGGGACAGGGGATTCACCCCTACACTTT. It specifies CASSDSGTGDSPLHF.